The next 7 T cell receptor beta chains were all read from a single sample in a study of blood T cell repertoires in COVID-19. Method: immunoSEQ multiplex PCR; TCRdb's copy keeps in-frame clones and lacks some. The sample consists of 150,000 to 200,000 clones, under 90% of them appearing once. Sample: peripheral blood. The receptors come from a woman in her seventies with COVID-19, enrolled during active disease.

The chain has TRBV6-5 and TRBJ2-3; 7 positions match TRBD2. The CDR3 is 14 residues long. The germline V gene has CDR1 MNHEY and CDR2 SVGAGI. Trimming removed 6 bases from V and 2 bases from J; junction bases left unmatched: 5. Written as DNA, the CDR3 is TGTGCCAGCAGCCGGGACTACAACACAGATACGCAGTATTTT. This sequence encodes CASSRDYNTDTQYF.

The genes are TRBV30 and TRBJ2-7; TRBD1 might be the D (6 bases). This CDR3 is 12 amino acids long. The V and J ends lost 3 bases and 2 bases respectively, with 8 bases between them. Germline values: CDR1 GTSNPN, CDR2 SVGIG (reference sequence). The CDR3 is CAWRTGPYEQYF. The CDR3 DNA sequence: TGTGCCTGGAGGACAGGCCCCTACGAGCAGTACTTC.

This clone was observed many times. This sequence joins TRBV6-5 and TRBJ1-2; D might be TRBD1 (6 bases). Germline V lookup: CDR1 MNHEY, CDR2 SVGAGI. The CDR3 sequence is 12 residues long. V was trimmed by 5 bases and J by 5 bases, leaving 9 bases between them. CDR3 residues: CASSTGRYGYTF. CDR3 in DNA: TGTGCCAGCAGTACAGGGCGGTATGGCTACACCTTC.

The V call is TRBV3-1 (or the pseudogene TRBV3-2), the J call TRBJ2-1, with a possible D match to TRBD2 (6 bases). The V and J ends lost 1 base and 1 base respectively, with 11 bases between them. CDR3 length: 16 residues. Germline CDR1 LGHDT, CDR2 YNNKEL (reference sequence). CDR3 residues: CASSQGGVRSYNEQFF. Here the CDR3 DNA reads TGTGCCAGCAGCCAAGGGGGGGTGAGGTCCTACAATGAGCAGTTCTTC.

CDR3 bases: TGTGCCAGCTCACCACGACAGAATGGCTACACCTTC. The encoded protein is CASSPRQNGYTF. The gene calls are TRBV18 and TRBJ1-2; D is possibly TRBD1 (5 bases). Germline CDR1 reads KGHSH; CDR2 reads LQKENI. Trimming removed 1 base at V and 6 bases at J, with 6 bases between. The CDR3 runs 12 residues.

The rearrangement joins TRBV30 to TRBJ1-3, with TRBD1 identical over 7 bases. V trimming: 2 bases; J trimming: 4 bases; junction bases outside the gene matches: 8. The CDR3 extends over 15 amino acids. Germline loops: CDR1 GTSNPN, CDR2 SVGIG (reference sequence). In DNA form, the CDR3 reads TGTGCCTGGAGTAACTCGGCGACAGGGGGAAACACCATATATTTT. This encodes CAWSNSATGGNTIYF.

This chain joins TRBV5-1 and TRBJ1-1; tentatively, D is TRBD1 (6 bases). Germline V gene lookup returns CDR1 SGHRS and CDR2 YFSETQ. V was trimmed by 0 bases and J by 0 bases, leaving 9 bases between them. This CDR3 spans 15 amino acids. CDR3: CASSLGTGLNTEAFF. CDR3 in DNA: TGCGCCAGCAGCTTGGGTACAGGGTTGAACACTGAAGCTTTCTTT.